This T cell receptor (beta chain) is drawn from a study of cytomegalovirus exposure and HLA in healthy donors. Whole-study context: Earlier results showed roughly 120 million unique TCR beta sequences derived from approximately 170 million T cells.

The CDR3 sequence is 12 residues long. V gave up 4 bases and J gave up 6 bases, with 7 bases separating them. Germline assignment: CDR1 SEHNR and CDR2 FQNEAQ (reference sequence). In its sample, this clone was seen a few times. Antigen specificity is unknown. PCR primers comprised 60 Vbeta and 13 Jbeta primers. This table comes from immunoSEQ multiplex PCR, and its TCRdb copy is limited to in-frame clones, with some not included. The data show approximately 160,000 clones, 70% to 90% seen once. Study-wide points: Associated with cytomegalovirus, according to the listing, were around 170 TCR beta chains.

This clonotype was obtained from a woman aged 18-29 years in good health and CMV-seronegative. The sequenced material came from PBMCs. This chain uses TRBV7-9 with TRBJ2-4, with D maybe TRBD1 (5 bases). The CDR3 DNA reads as TGTGCCAGCAGCTCCCAGGGAAACATTCAGTACTTC. Its translation is CASSSQGNIQYF.